This TCR beta chain is from a study of T cells in localized non-small cell lung cancer. Study results and limitations: Highest T cell clonality was seen in uninvolved adjacent lung, surpassing that measured in tumor. Heterogeneity stays possible, as sequencing covered only one tumor region. A median of 57 of the top 100 tumor clones appeared in adjacent lung, which was paired and uninvolved. Higher adjacent-lung clonality was associated with shorter survival.

With regard to this clone: Its antigen is currently unknown.

Germline CDR1 is SNHLY and CDR2 is FYNNEI. V was pared by 6 bases and J by 7 bases, with 6 bases of the junction left unmatched. The CDR3 covers 14 residues. Clones were read by immunoSEQ multiplex PCR, and TCRdb kept only the in-frame ones, dropping some. The sample has 20,000 to 25,000 clones, 89% seen once. The source is a man aged 35 to 70 with stage I squamous cell lung carcinoma. The rearrangement links TRBV2 to TRBJ2-7, with 13 bases fitting TRBD2. The specimen was peripheral blood, collected before any cancer treatment. The CDR3 DNA reads as TGTGCCAGCAGCGGGACTAGCGGGGAATGGGAGCAGTACTTC. Encoded protein: CASSGTSGEWEQYF.